Each of the 5 T cell receptor beta chains below was sequenced from the same sample in a study of shared clonotypes between healthy human individuals (dated by TCRdb to about 2020). Library method: the immunoSEQ multiplex PCR assay. Drawn from immuneACCESS, this table holds only the in-frame rearrangements with V and J called that TCRdb kept. Clones are partly lost; checked studies trace under half to an unresolved V gene and leave the rest unexplained. Recorded for this sample are around 500,000 clones; about 72% of them occurred a single time. The top ten clones comprise around 13% of the sample. Input material: PBMCs. The receptor source for this set is a woman aged 40 to 50 in good health. Some clones in this sample may be carry-over from other donors' samples.

The chain employs TRBV7-2 and TRBJ2-3; the D is unclear. The germline gives CDR1 SGHTA, CDR2 FQGNSA. There are 15 residues in the CDR3. The germline V and J ends were trimmed by 7 bases and 1 base, with 15 bases remaining between them. CDR3 in amino acids: CASTPPGFRTDTQYF. The DNA for the CDR3 is TGTGCCAGCACCCCCCCGGGTTTCCGCACAGATACGCAGTATTTT.

The table lists this clone with a count of one. V usage is TRBV2 and J usage is TRBJ2-1, with D possibly being TRBD2 (6 bases). The length of the CDR3 is 15 residues. Trimming took off 8 bases at V and 4 bases at J, with 18 bases between the two ends. Germline-derived CDR1 and CDR2 are SNHLY and FYNNEI. Here the CDR3 reads CASLGRQTVYNEQFF. In nucleotides, the CDR3 is TGTGCCAGCCTTGGGAGGCAAACCGTTTACAATGAGCAGTTCTTC.

The V gene is TRBV28, the J gene TRBJ2-2; D may match TRBD1 or TRBD2 (5 bases each). Germline values: CDR1 MDHEN, CDR2 SYDVKM. Trimming removed 7 bases from V and 5 bases from J, with 14 bases in between. The CDR3 consists of 14 residues. CDR3 nucleotides: TGTGCCAGCACCTGGGGTGGGACGACCGGGGAGCTGTTTTTT. Translated, it gives CASTWGGTTGELFF.

This clone has a handful of counts. Here the CDR3 DNA reads TGTGCCAGCAGCCGGGCCGGTCTTCAGGGCAATGAGCAGTTCTTC. As protein: CASSRAGLQGNEQFF. This chain links TRBV28 with TRBJ2-1; TRBD1 is a possible D gene (5 bases). This CDR3 spans 15 amino acids. Trimming pared 6 bases from V and 6 bases from J, leaving 18 bases between. The V gene's germline CDR1 is MDHEN and CDR2 SYDVKM. The full variable domain, its missing parts supplied by reference TRBV28 and TRBJ2-1, is DVKVTQSSRYLVKRTGEKVFLECVQDMDHENMFWYRQDPGLGLRLIYFSYDVKMKEKGDIPEGYSVSREKKERFSLILESASTNQTSMYLCASSRAGLQGNEQFFGPGTRLTVL.

Notes on this clone: Given a much more abundant clone one base away, this may be a read error. The gene calls are TRBV2 and TRBJ2-5, with D perhaps TRBD1 or TRBD2 (5 bases each). The CDR3 consists of 13 residues. With 3 bases removed from V and 7 bases from J, the gap between germline ends came to 12 bases. Germline CDR1 is SNHLY and CDR2 is FYNNEI. Here the CDR3 DNA reads TGTGCCAGCAGTGAGTCCGTTGGGGGGACCCAGTACTTC. Its translation: CASSESVGGTQYF. Together with reference TRBV2 and TRBJ2-5, the CDR3 gives the full variable domain: EPEVTQTPSHQVTQMGQEVILRCVPISNHLYFYWYRQILGQKVEFLVSFYNNEISEKSEIFDDQFSVERPDGSNFTLKIRSTKLEDSAMYFCASSESVGGTQYFGPGTRLLVL.